The 29 T cell receptor beta chains in this list originate from one sample, sequenced in a study of cytomegalovirus exposure and HLA in healthy donors. The PCR used 60 Vbeta and 13 Jbeta primers. Only in-frame clones appear in the TCRdb table, and some are missing; sequencing was by immunoSEQ multiplex PCR. The sample holds some 180,000 clones, around 80% seen once. The sample consisted of PBMCs. The receptor source for this set is a woman in her 30s in good health and CMV-seronegative.

The chain links TRBV6-4 to TRBJ2-3; TRBD2 agrees at 11 bases. Germline V gene data show CDR1 as MRHNA and CDR2 as SNTAGT. Trimming cost V 4 bases and J 2 bases; bases outside gene matches: 5. CDR3 length equals 16 residues. For the CDR3, the DNA is TGTGCCAGCAGTGCCCTTAGCGGGGGGGCCACAGATACGCAGTATTTT. Amino acids: CASSALSGGATDTQYF.

The chain recombines TRBV5-1 with TRBJ2-7, with TRBD1 identical over 8 bases. The CDR3 consists of 14 residues. V dropped 4 bases and J dropped 3; count of bases not matched to a gene: 6. Germline V lookup: CDR1 SGHRS, CDR2 YFSETQ. In DNA form, the CDR3 reads TGCGCCAGCAGCCAGACAGGGGCAGGCTACGAGCAGTACTTC. Its protein is CASSQTGAGYEQYF.

This chain joins TRBV27 and TRBJ2-3; D is perhaps TRBD1 (5 bases). The CDR3 runs 18 residues. The ends were cut back, 5 bases at V and 2 bases at J, with 23 bases in the middle. Germline V gives CDR1 MNHEY, CDR2 SMNVEV (reference sequence). CDR3 nucleotides: TGTGCCAGCAGTCCCCTTCCTTGGGCAGGGCCACTCACAGATACGCAGTATTTT. Translating gives CASSPLPWAGPLTDTQYF.

This chain joins TRBV5-1 and TRBJ2-1, with 9 positions matching TRBD2. The trim removed 1 base at V and 6 bases at J, leaving 11 bases unmatched. The CDR3 extends over 17 amino acids. Germline CDR1 is SGHRS and CDR2 is YFSETQ. CDR3 in amino acids: CASSLSSGVKMGNEQFF. As DNA, the CDR3 is TGCGCCAGCAGCTTGTCTAGCGGGGTAAAGATGGGCAATGAGCAGTTCTTC.

The J gene is TRBJ1-2, the V gene TRBV5-4, with TRBD1 as a possible D gene (5 bases). This CDR3 is built from 15 residues. The germline CDR1 and CDR2 sequences are SGHNT and YYREEE (reference sequence). The V end was cut by 3 bases, the J end by 5 bases, with 17 bases between. The DNA of the CDR3 is TGTGCCAGCAGCTCCCCCGGGACTGGCGCTTATGGCTACACCTTC. Protein product: CASSSPGTGAYGYTF.

This clone came up a few times. The chain couples TRBV5-1 to TRBJ2-2, with 9 bases identical to TRBD1. Germline CDR1 and CDR2: SGHRS and YFSETQ. Trimming took 5 bases from V and 3 from J; bases not matched to a gene: 8. The CDR3 is made up of 16 amino acids. The CDR3 coding sequence is TGCGCCAGCAGATATACAGGGGGCATGGACACCGGGGAGCTGTTTTTT. This codes for CASRYTGGMDTGELFF.

The chain has TRBV6-1 and TRBJ1-1; D uncertain. Germline lookup yields CDR1 MNHNS and CDR2 SASEGT. V was pared by 4 bases and J by 6 bases, with 12 bases between. This CDR3 region has 13 residues. The CDR3: CASSVSTGSEAFF. DNA for the CDR3: TGTGCCAGCAGTGTAAGTACCGGGTCTGAAGCTTTCTTT.

The chain uses TRBV5-1 and TRBJ2-7; 7 bases map to TRBD1. Germline V gives CDR1 SGHRS, CDR2 YFSETQ. This CDR3 contains 13 residues. Trimming at V came to 4 bases and at J to 6 bases, leaving 7 bases not matched to a gene. The DNA for the CDR3 is TGCGCCAGCAGCACGACAGGGACCGGCGAGCAGTACTTC. Amino acid sequence: CASSTTGTGEQYF. The entire variable domain, with the rest obtained from reference TRBV5-1 and TRBJ2-7, is as follows: KAGVTQTPRYLIKTRGQQVTLSCSPISGHRSVSWYQQTPGQGLQFLFEYFSETQRNKGNFPGRFSGRQFSNSRSEMNVSTLELGDSALYLCASSTTGTGEQYFGPGTRLTVT.

Only one count was recorded for this clone. J is TRBJ2-7 and V is TRBV15; 9 bases are shared with TRBD1. The CDR3 length is 13 residues. CDR1 and CDR2 (germline): LNHNV, YYDKDF (reference sequence). V shed 7 bases, J shed 3 bases, and the junction held 4 bases outside the gene matches. CDR3 nucleotide sequence: TGTGCCACCACGATGGACAGGGGCTACGAGCAGTACTTC. Protein product: CATTMDRGYEQYF.

This chain joins TRBV7-2 and TRBJ2-3; 10 nucleotides agree with TRBD2. Unmatched junction bases numbered 4, after V lost 1 base and J lost 3 bases. This CDR3 has 16 amino acids. The germline V gene encodes CDR1 SGHTA and CDR2 FQGNSA. The CDR3: CASSLVGTSVTDTQYF. The CDR3 DNA reads as TGTGCCAGCAGCTTAGTCGGGACTAGCGTAACAGATACGCAGTATTTT.

The V call is TRBV5-6, the J call TRBJ1-5; the match to TRBD1 covers 8 bases. After removal of 3 bases from V and 2 bases from J, the junction contained 7 bases not matched to a gene. Germline lookup yields CDR1 SGHDT and CDR2 YYEEEE. The CDR3 has 16 amino acids. The CDR3 protein is CASSSRTGRGNQPQHF. CDR3 nucleotide sequence: TGTGCCAGCAGCTCGAGGACAGGGAGGGGCAATCAGCCCCAGCATTTT.

The V and J genes are TRBV30 and TRBJ1-1; the D is unclear. The V end lost 0 bases, the J end lost 1 base, and 6 bases lay between the germline ends. CDR3 length: 13 amino acids. Germline assignment: CDR1 GTSNPN and CDR2 SVGIG (reference sequence). The CDR3 region has the DNA TGTGCCTGGAGTGTACTCGGGAACACTGAAGCTTTCTTT. Its translation is CAWSVLGNTEAFF.

Only one count was recorded for this clone. This chain uses TRBV19 with TRBJ1-3; the match to TRBD1 covers 7 bases. Germline trimming cut 7 bases from V and 1 base from J; bases unmatched to any gene: 10. The CDR3 has 16 amino acids. Germline-derived CDR1 and CDR2 are LNHDA and SQIVND (reference sequence). CDR3 DNA sequence: TGTGCCAGTACCAGAGGACAGGTGTTTTCTGGAAACACCATATATTTT. Translation gives CASTRGQVFSGNTIYF.

CDR3 residues: CASRNYYAGELFF. The CDR3 bases are TGTGCCAGCCGAAACTATTATGCCGGGGAGCTGTTTTTT. V gene TRBV11-2 combines with J gene TRBJ2-2; no clear D gene. The germline V gene has CDR1 SGHAT and CDR2 FQNNGV. This CDR3 spans 13 amino acids. Deletions cut 8 bases from V and 6 bases from J, with 13 bases between.

The chain links TRBV18 to TRBJ1-5, with TRBD1 identical over 7 bases. CDR1 is KGHSH, CDR2 LQKENI, per germline. CDR3 length: 14 residues. V gave up 6 bases and J gave up 4 bases; unmatched junction bases: 6. The CDR3 is CASSPGGGNQPQHF. The CDR3 nucleotides read TGTGCCAGCTCCCCAGGGGGAGGGAATCAGCCCCAGCATTTT.

The count of this clone is one. The rearrangement joins TRBV6-5 to TRBJ2-7; 12 nucleotides align to TRBD2. Germline values: CDR1 MNHEY, CDR2 SVGAGI. Unmatched junction bases numbered 3, after V lost 5 bases and J lost 4 bases. The CDR3 contains 14 residues. The chain's CDR3 is CASSLAGGLYEQYF. The CDR3 region has the DNA TGTGCCAGCAGTCTAGCGGGGGGGCTTTACGAGCAGTACTTC.

V gene TRBV11-2 combines with J gene TRBJ1-1, with a weak D call TRBD1 (5 bases). V was cut by 1 base and J by 1 base, with 7 bases left in between. Germline V lookup: CDR1 SGHAT, CDR2 FQNNGV. This CDR3 is built from 14 residues. The CDR3 is CASSLGGGNTEAFF. The CDR3 bases are TGTGCCAGCAGCTTAGGGGGGGGGAACACTGAAGCTTTCTTT.

The rearrangement links TRBV13 to TRBJ1-2; D remains unclear. CDR1 PRHDT and CDR2 FYEKMQ come from the germline V gene (reference sequence). V lost 4 bases and J lost 5, with 17 bases in between. The CDR3 extends over 15 amino acids. The CDR3 sequence is CASSSRIQGRYGYTF. The CDR3 coding sequence is TGTGCCAGCAGCTCCCGGATCCAAGGGAGGTATGGCTACACCTTC.

The sample holds a few counts of this clone. This rearrangement joins TRBV30 to TRBJ1-6, with D perhaps matching TRBD1 (6 bases). This CDR3 spans 16 amino acids. CDR1 GTSNPN and CDR2 SVGIG come from the germline V gene (reference sequence). Trimming removed 6 bases from V and 0 bases from J, with 15 bases in between. The CDR3 loop reads CACSQGPSSYNSPLHF. The DNA for the CDR3 is TGTGCCTGTTCACAGGGACCGAGCTCCTATAATTCACCCCTCCACTTT.

V usage is TRBV11-1 and J usage is TRBJ1-1; possible D gene TRBD1, 5 bases. Germline V gives CDR1 SGHAT, CDR2 FQDESV (reference sequence). CDR3 length: 15 amino acids. Trimming cost V 4 bases and J 0 bases, with 12 bases left between them. CDR3 nucleotide sequence: TGTGCCAGCAGCTCCAGGGCCATGGTGAACACTGAAGCTTTCTTT. Translation: CASSSRAMVNTEAFF.

The genes are TRBV4-2 and TRBJ1-5; D remains unclear. V was pared by 0 bases and J by 7 bases, with 16 bases between. The V gene's germline CDR1 is LGHNA and CDR2 YNFKEQ. The CDR3 totals 16 residues. CDR3 in DNA: TGTGCCAGCAGCCAAGAAAGCGGGCCGAGCGAGCAGCCCCAGCATTTT. It yields the protein CASSQESGPSEQPQHF.

V gene TRBV6-1 combines with J gene TRBJ2-7, with D possibly TRBD1 on 5 matching bases. Trimming removed 5 bases from V and 4 bases from J, with 18 bases in between. Germline V lookup: CDR1 MNHNS, CDR2 SASEGT. The CDR3 extends over 15 amino acids. The CDR3 nucleotides are TGTGCCAGCAGTCACCAGGGTAGGGATTCTTACGAGCAGTACTTC. Translated, it gives CASSHQGRDSYEQYF.

V and J are TRBV14 and TRBJ2-7, with D perhaps matching TRBD2 (5 bases). The CDR3 runs 14 residues. V was clipped by 4 bases and J by 0 bases, with 10 bases between them. Germline loops: CDR1 SGHDN, CDR2 FVKESK. The CDR3 reads CASSPREISYEQYF. Here the CDR3 DNA reads TGTGCCAGCAGCCCGAGGGAGATCTCCTACGAGCAGTACTTC.

This chain connects TRBV6-1 to TRBJ2-5, with 7 bases lining up with TRBD2. Germline V CDR1 and CDR2: MNHNS, SASEGT. The CDR3 runs to 17 residues. V dropped 1 base and J dropped 1; count of bases not matched to a gene: 9. CDR3 protein: CASSEEGVLAAQETQYF. CDR3 sequence (DNA): TGTGCCAGCAGTGAAGAGGGAGTCCTAGCGGCCCAAGAGACCCAGTACTTC.

This clone was found once. The chain couples TRBV7-5 to TRBJ2-7; the table's D call of TRBD1 was not tested on the DNA. TRBV7-5 is classified as a pseudogene. This CDR3 has 17 amino acids. The CDR3 here is CARSSQQTGTGIYEQYF. As DNA, the CDR3 is TGTGCCAGAAGCTCACAACAGACCGGGACAGGGATCTACGAGCAGTACTTC.

The table lists this clone with a count of one. The chain recombines TRBV5-1 with TRBJ1-4; the match to TRBD1 covers 7 bases. The CDR3 has 14 residues. The V gene's germline CDR1 is SGHRS and CDR2 YFSETQ. V trimming: 4 bases; J trimming: 4 bases; junction bases outside the gene matches: 4. CDR3 region: CASSPTGYNEKLFF. The CDR3 DNA follows: TGCGCCAGCAGCCCGACAGGGTATAATGAAAAACTGTTTTTT.

The rearrangement joins TRBV7-2 to TRBJ2-1; D perhaps matches TRBD2 (7 bases). Trimming shortened V by 5 bases and J by 7 bases, and 24 bases separated the two germline ends. The germline V gene encodes CDR1 SGHTA and CDR2 FQGNSA. The CDR3 is made up of 17 amino acids. The DNA for the CDR3 is TGTGCCAGCAGCCCTCAGGTGGGCGGGGGCATTGGGAATGAGCAGTTCTTC. Protein sequence: CASSPQVGGGIGNEQFF.

The CDR3 here is CAWRRGSGRHTQYF. The CDR3 DNA reads as TGTGCCTGGAGACGGGGATCGGGCCGGCATACGCAGTATTTT. This sequence joins TRBV30 and TRBJ2-3, with D perhaps matching TRBD2 (5 bases). Germline CDR1 GTSNPN, CDR2 SVGIG (reference sequence). V dropped 3 bases and J dropped 7 bases, with 17 bases sitting between them. CDR3 size: 14 residues. Supplemented by reference TRBV30 and TRBJ2-3, the full variable domain reads SQTIHQWPATLVQPVGSPLSLECTVEGTSNPNLYWYRQAAGRGLQLLFYSVGIGQISSEVPQNLSASRPQDRQFILSSKKLLLSDSGFYLCAWRRGSGRHTQYFGPGTRLTVL.

V and J are TRBV30 and TRBJ2-1, with D perhaps TRBD2 (5 bases). The CDR3 loop spans 12 amino acids. Germline lookup yields CDR1 GTSNPN and CDR2 SVGIG (reference sequence). Trimming left V 6 bases short and J 2 bases short, with 8 bases between. The CDR3 bases are TGTGCCTGTCCCGGGGCCTACAATGAGCAGTTCTTC. Its protein product is CACPGAYNEQFF.